The TCR beta chain described here comes from a study of T cell responses to AZD1222 COVID-19 vaccine. The junction had 7 bases not matched to a gene; V was cut back by 4 bases and J by 0 bases. The germline gives CDR1 SGHTA, CDR2 FQGNSA. The CDR3 has 17 residues. Points on this clone: Its antigen is unidentified.

Study-wide points: Donors skewed white British and female; clonal diversity was possibly underestimated. Baseline seropositivity occurred in only six AZD1222 recipients. Unmutated variant regions reportedly attract nearly half of all spike-specific TCRs.

TCRdb's copy holds only in-frame clones and misses some; the assay was immunoSEQ multiplex PCR. The sample lists some 170,000 clones; 90% were seen once. The TCR sequence derives from an adult who received the MenACWY meningococcal vaccine as a control. This chain links TRBV7-2 with TRBJ2-7; the match to TRBD2 covers 12 bases. This specimen consisted of peripheral blood, obtained 28 days after the second dose of the MenACWY control vaccine. The CDR3 DNA follows: TGTGCCAGCAGCTCCCCTAGCGGGAGGGCCTCCTCCTACGAGCAGTACTTC. It translates to CASSSPSGRASSYEQYF.